The 25 T cell receptor beta chains below were found in one sample sequenced in a study of blood T cell repertoires in COVID-19. Generated by immunoSEQ multiplex PCR, the TCRdb table keeps only in-frame clones and is missing some. The data hold under 200,000 clones, with approximately 80% observed a single time. The sample comprised PBMCs or T cells enriched from blood (not recorded which). These receptors all come from a woman aged 55 to 70 who had recovered from COVID-19.

Of note for this clone: Other DNA sequences from this sample encode an identical CDR3 as well. The CDR3, as DNA: TGTGCCAGCAGTTTGGCACAGGGTGAAAAACTGTTTTTT. Residues: CASSLAQGEKLFF. The chain employs TRBV27 and TRBJ1-4, with D possibly TRBD1 on 6 matching bases. The germline V gene encodes CDR1 MNHEY and CDR2 SMNVEV (reference sequence). V was cut by 3 bases and J by 7 bases, with 9 bases left in between. This CDR3 contains 13 residues. Combining the CDR3 with reference TRBV27 and TRBJ1-4 gives the whole variable domain EAQVTQNPRYLITVTGKKLTVTCSQNMNHEYMSWYRQDPGLGLRQIYYSMNVEVTDKGDVPEGYKVSRKEKRNFPLILESPSPNQTSLYFCASSLAQGEKLFFGSGTQLSVL.

The chain carries TRBV7-9 and TRBJ2-1, with TRBD2 matching 15 bases. Germline V gives CDR1 SEHNR, CDR2 FQNEAQ (reference sequence). Trimming took 1 base from V and 12 from J; bases not matched to a gene: 1. CDR3 size: 14 residues. The CDR3 is CASSLGTSGRGQFF. For the CDR3, the DNA is TGTGCCAGCAGCTTAGGGACTAGCGGGAGGGGGCAGTTCTTC.

The chain couples TRBV19 to TRBJ1-1; D is possibly TRBD1 (5 bases). V lost 8 bases, J lost 3 bases, and 10 bases lay in between. In germline, CDR1 is LNHDA, CDR2 SQIVND (reference sequence). The CDR3 runs 12 residues. In nucleotides, the CDR3 is TGTGCCAGTGGGGCGGATGACACTGAAGCTTTCTTT. Its translation: CASGADDTEAFF.

This chain connects TRBV3-1 (or the pseudogene TRBV3-2) to TRBJ1-5; 8 bases fit TRBD1. CDR3 length: 14 amino acids. The germline CDR1 and CDR2 sequences are LGHDT and YNNKEL (reference sequence). Losses at the gene ends were 4 bases for V and 6 bases for J; bases not matched to a gene: 5. The CDR3 DNA sequence: TGTGCCAGCAGCCTCCGGACAGGGAGTCAGCCCCAGCATTTT. Encoded protein: CASSLRTGSQPQHF.

The chain uses TRBV3-1 (or the pseudogene TRBV3-2) and TRBJ1-1, with D possibly matching TRBD1 (6 bases). The CDR3 spans 14 residues. The V end was cut by 4 bases, the J end by 3 bases, with 12 bases between. CDR1 is LGHDT, CDR2 YNNKEL, per germline (reference sequence). The CDR3 reads CASSRSGQDTEAFF. The CDR3 bases are TGTGCCAGCAGCCGGTCGGGACAAGACACTGAAGCTTTCTTT.

A note on this clone: A read error may account for a junction end that differs from germline. The chain couples TRBV7-7 to TRBJ2-5, with 10 bases fitting TRBD1. Germline V lookup: CDR1 SSHAT, CDR2 FNYEAQ (reference sequence). The CDR3 has 15 amino acids. The CDR3 coding sequence is TGTGCTAGCAGCACCGGGACAGGGGATGCGGAGACCCAGTACTTC. This codes for CASSTGTGDAETQYF.

This clone was observed a few times. At one boundary the junction diverges from the germline segment, which might be a read error. The chain couples TRBV7-7 to TRBJ2-3; D might be TRBD1 (6 bases). The CDR3 spans 15 residues. The germline CDR1 and CDR2 sequences are SSHAT and FNYEAQ (reference sequence). The CDR3 nucleotides are TGTGCTAGCAGCTTAGCTGGGGGCCCTACAGATACGCAGTATTTT. Residues: CASSLAGGPTDTQYF.

The chain uses TRBV6-5 and TRBJ2-3; D remains unclear. The CDR3 runs to 11 residues. V was shortened by 8 bases and J by 2 bases, with 5 bases between the two germline ends. CDR1 MNHEY and CDR2 SVGAGI come from the germline V gene. CDR3 nucleotides: TGTGCCAGCGCGAACACAGATACGCAGTATTTT. It translates to CASANTDTQYF.

The rearrangement uses TRBV20-1 and TRBJ2-3; no firm D call. Trimming took off 2 bases at V and 5 bases at J, with 5 bases between the two ends. Germline CDR1 DFQATT, CDR2 SNEGSKA (reference sequence). The CDR3 extends over 11 amino acids. This CDR3 reads CSARTVDTQYF. The CDR3 DNA follows: TGCAGTGCTAGAACTGTAGATACGCAGTATTTT.

This clone was seen just once. The J gene is TRBJ2-7, the V gene TRBV28; 13 bases fit TRBD2. The length of the CDR3 is 16 residues. Germline assignment: CDR1 MDHEN and CDR2 SYDVKM. After removal of 3 bases from V and 6 bases from J, the junction contained 8 bases not matched to a gene. In nucleotides, the CDR3 is TGTGCCAGCAGTTTGGCGGGACTAGCGGGAACGGGCGAGCAGTACTTC. It yields the protein CASSLAGLAGTGEQYF.

This clone was seen only a few times. The genes are TRBV6-5 and TRBJ2-1; 7 bases agree with TRBD2. J gave up 4 bases and V 6 bases, and 9 bases lay outside the gene matches. CDR1 and CDR2 from the germline V gene are MNHEY and SVGAGI. The CDR3 consists of 15 residues. CDR3 bases: TGTGCCAGCAGGCCTAGCGGAGTAGCGTACAATGAGCAGTTCTTC. The encoded protein is CASRPSGVAYNEQFF.

The chain links TRBV5-1 to TRBJ1-1, with TRBD1 identical over 8 bases. After removal of 3 bases from V and 4 bases from J, the junction contained 20 bases not matched to a gene. The germline V gene has CDR1 SGHRS and CDR2 YFSETQ. The CDR3 runs 19 residues. CDR3 DNA sequence: TGCGCCAGCAGCTACCGATCTGGGGGACAGGCGGGCGTTAGCACTGAAGCTTTCTTT. This sequence encodes CASSYRSGGQAGVSTEAFF.

V is TRBV3-1 (or the pseudogene TRBV3-2) and J is TRBJ2-2; 8 bases align to TRBD1. Germline V gene sequence: CDR1 LGHDT, CDR2 YNNKEL (reference sequence). The CDR3 is made up of 14 amino acids. The V gene end was trimmed by 6 bases and the J gene end by 6 bases; junction bases not matched to a gene: 6. The CDR3 DNA is TGTGCCAGCAGACCCCAGGGGGCCGCCGGGGAGCTGTTTTTT. Encoded protein: CASRPQGAAGELFF.

The chain combines TRBV4-1 with TRBJ2-1; 8 bases match TRBD1. Germline CDR1 MGHRA, CDR2 YSYEKL. The J segment lost 3 bases and the V segment lost 0 bases, leaving 1 base of the junction unmatched. The CDR3 is 15 residues long. CDR3 sequence: CASSQDGTGYNEQFF. The CDR3 DNA is TGCGCCAGCAGCCAAGATGGGACAGGCTACAATGAGCAGTTCTTC.

This chain connects TRBV5-1 to TRBJ2-1; 13 positions agree with TRBD2. The V gene's germline CDR1 is SGHRS and CDR2 YFSETQ. V was pared by 4 bases and J by 9 bases, with 7 bases of the junction left unmatched. The CDR3 totals 15 residues. The CDR3 loop reads CASSLTSGGAVEQFF. CDR3 nucleotide sequence: TGCGCCAGCAGCCTCACTAGCGGGGGGGCGGTTGAGCAGTTCTTC.

V is TRBV6-5 and J is TRBJ2-7, with 8 bases fitting TRBD2. Germline CDR1 reads MNHEY; CDR2 reads SVGAGI. This CDR3 comprises 13 residues. Trimming cost V 6 bases and J 2 bases; bases outside gene matches: 3. This chain's CDR3 is CASRAGGAYEQYF. For the CDR3, the DNA is TGTGCCAGCAGGGCGGGGGGTGCCTACGAGCAGTACTTC.

The chain is built from TRBV27 and TRBJ2-7, with 7 bases matching TRBD1. Trimming cost V 3 bases and J 3 bases; bases outside gene matches: 5. In germline, CDR1 is MNHEY, CDR2 SMNVEV (reference sequence). The CDR3 sequence is 14 residues long. CDR3 in amino acids: CASSFGQEFYEQYF. The CDR3 DNA sequence: TGTGCCAGCAGTTTTGGACAGGAGTTCTACGAGCAGTACTTC.

The genes are TRBV3-1 (or the pseudogene TRBV3-2) and TRBJ1-1; D uncertain. CDR3 length: 12 amino acids. Germline V gene data show CDR1 as LGHDT and CDR2 as YNNKEL (reference sequence). The germline V and J ends were trimmed by 4 bases and 4 bases, with 7 bases remaining between them. CDR3 sequence: CASSPAGTEAFF. CDR3 DNA: TGTGCCAGCAGCCCGGCGGGCACTGAAGCTTTCTTT.

The genes are TRBV10-3 and TRBJ1-2; no reliable D call. The germline gives CDR1 ENHRY, CDR2 SYGVKD. This CDR3 has 14 residues. V was pared by 5 bases and J by 5 bases, with 15 bases between. CDR3 region: CAISLGSGEYGYTF. In DNA form, the CDR3 reads TGTGCCATCAGTTTGGGGAGCGGCGAGTATGGCTACACCTTC.

The gene calls are TRBV24-1 and TRBJ2-5, with TRBD1 matching over 8 bases. The CDR3 contains 14 residues. V lost 6 bases to trimming and J lost 3 bases; unmatched junction nucleotides: 5. In germline, CDR1 is KGHDR, CDR2 SFDVKD. CDR3 region: CATSSGQVEETQYF. The DNA for the CDR3 is TGTGCCACCAGTTCGGGACAGGTCGAAGAGACCCAGTACTTC.

The chain employs TRBV28 and TRBJ1-5; 7 nucleotides match TRBD1. This CDR3 has 13 residues. From germline, CDR1 is MDHEN and CDR2 SYDVKM. Unmatched junction bases numbered 7, after V lost 11 bases and J lost 3 bases. The DNA for the CDR3 is TGTGCCGCAGCAGGGGGGATCAATCAGCCCCAGCATTTT. It codes for CAAAGGINQPQHF.

This chain connects TRBV19 to TRBJ2-7; the match to TRBD1 covers 8 bases. Germline V lookup: CDR1 LNHDA, CDR2 SQIVND (reference sequence). Trimming took 3 bases from V and 6 from J; bases not matched to a gene: 4. This CDR3 comprises 13 residues. The CDR3 protein is CASSMRTGSEQYF. CDR3 nucleotides: TGTGCCAGTAGTATGAGGACAGGGTCCGAGCAGTACTTC. Full variable domain (missing parts from reference TRBV19 and TRBJ2-7): DGGITQSPKYLFRKEGQNVTLSCEQNLNHDAMYWYRQDPGQGLRLIYYSQIVNDFQKGDIAEGYSVSREKKESFPLTVTSAQKNPTAFYLCASSMRTGSEQYFGPGTRLTVT.

The DNA for the CDR3 is TGTGCCAGCAGCGAAAACACAGGCGGTAATTCACCCCTCCACTTT. Its translation: CASSENTGGNSPLHF. The chain carries TRBV3-1 (or the pseudogene TRBV3-2) and TRBJ1-6; D perhaps matches TRBD1 (5 bases). Germline V gene data show CDR1 as LGHDT and CDR2 as YNNKEL (reference sequence). The V and J ends lost 5 bases and 6 bases respectively, with 14 bases between them. The CDR3 sequence is 15 residues long.

The gene calls are TRBV3-1 (or the pseudogene TRBV3-2) and TRBJ1-2; D might be TRBD1 (6 bases). Trimming took 1 base from V and 5 from J, leaving 20 bases between them. The CDR3 consists of 17 residues. Germline lookup yields CDR1 LGHDT and CDR2 YNNKEL (reference sequence). The CDR3: CASSQGGGRRENYGYTF. The CDR3 nucleotides read TGTGCCAGCAGCCAAGGGGGGGGGCGACGCGAAAATTATGGCTACACCTTC.

This chain connects TRBV7-3 to TRBJ1-6, with 9 bases lining up with TRBD1. V shed 2 bases and J 7 bases; nucleotides not matched to a gene: 0. CDR1 and CDR2 from the germline V gene are SGHTA and FQGTGA. The CDR3 totals 14 residues. The CDR3 here is CASSLGTGNSPLHF. In DNA, the CDR3 is TGTGCCAGCAGCTTAGGGACAGGGAATTCACCCCTCCACTTT.